One and the same sample provided the 21 T cell receptor beta chains below, sequenced in a study of T-cell memory formation after mild COVID-19. A single record per CDR3 protein comes from TCRdb applying MiXCR to the 5' RACE reads. The sample lists approximately 270,000 distinct CDR3 sequences, 15% to 20% seen once, with less than 30% in the top ten. Sequenced: PBMCs or a T cell subset sorted from them (not recorded which). The receptor set was obtained from a man aged 18 to 35 who had mild COVID-19 (a few samples of this study predate the infection). Cell type and time point are not known.

This clonotype was seen more than once but under ten times. In nucleotides, the CDR3 is TGTGCCAGCAGCAGCGTGGGGACAGGGTACACCGGGGAGCTGTTTTTT. Translating gives CASSSVGTGYTGELFF. This sequence joins TRBV28 and TRBJ2-2, with 9 bases that match TRBD1. The V gene end was trimmed by 6 bases and the J gene end by 3 bases; junction bases not matched to a gene: 8. The CDR3 is 16 residues long. Germline V gene sequence: CDR1 MDHEN, CDR2 SYDVKM.

This chain connects TRBV6-2 or TRBV6-3 to TRBJ2-7; D is possibly TRBD1 (6 bases). The CDR3 is made up of 13 amino acids. Germline CDR1 is MNHEY and CDR2 is SVGEGT. Trimming took off 2 bases at V and 1 base at J, with 6 bases between the two ends. CDR3 DNA: TGTGCCAGCAGTTACGACAGGTCCTACGAGCAGTACGTC. Amino acid sequence: CASSYDRSYEQYV.

This clonotype was seen a few times. The V call is TRBV12-3 or TRBV12-4, the J call TRBJ2-5; a possible D gene is TRBD1 (6 bases). V lost 4 bases, J lost 0 bases, and 9 bases lay in between. The CDR3 is 14 amino acids. The CDR3 loop is CASSYRVNQETQYF. The CDR3 bases are TGTGCCAGCAGTTACAGGGTCAACCAAGAGACCCAGTACTTC.

J is TRBJ1-4 and V is TRBV6-2 or TRBV6-3, with D maybe TRBD1 (6 bases). Germline V gene data show CDR1 as MNHEY and CDR2 as SVGEGT. V was trimmed by 6 bases and J by 7 bases, leaving 15 bases between them. The CDR3 length is 14 residues. The CDR3 DNA follows: TGTGCCAGCAGACGTCCCACACAGGGTGAAAAACTGTTTTTT. Residues: CASRRPTQGEKLFF.

This chain connects TRBV7-2 to TRBJ1-3; 8 positions agree with TRBD1. CDR1 and CDR2 from the germline V gene are SGHTA and FQGNSA. V was clipped by 5 bases and J by 4 bases; unmatched bases: 7. CDR3 size: 15 residues. The CDR3 DNA reads TGTGCCAGCAGCCCCAACCGACAGGGGGGAAACACCATATATTTT. As protein: CASSPNRQGGNTIYF. The full variable domain, in which reference TRBV7-2 and TRBJ1-3 provide the parts outside the CDR3, is GAGVSQSPSNKVTEKGKDVELRCDPISGHTALYWYRQSLGQGLEFLIYFQGNSAPDKSGLPSDRFSAERTGGSVSTLTIQRTQQEDSAVYLCASSPNRQGGNTIYFGEGSWLTVV.

This chain uses TRBV4-1 with TRBJ1-1, with a weak D call TRBD1 (5 bases). V was trimmed by 0 bases and J by 1 base, leaving 9 bases between them. The length of the CDR3 is 15 residues. The germline V gene encodes CDR1 MGHRA and CDR2 YSYEKL. CDR3 loop: CASSQDPGTNTEAFF. The DNA of the CDR3 is TGCGCCAGCAGCCAAGACCCGGGGACGAACACTGAAGCTTTCTTT.

This clonotype was found a few times. This CDR3 reads CASSGPVGGYTF. The CDR3 nucleotides are TGTGCCAGCAGCGGCCCCGTGGGTGGCTACACCTTC. The gene calls are TRBV7-2 and TRBJ1-2; D is unresolved. V was trimmed by 5 bases and J by 7 bases, leaving 11 bases between them. The CDR3 sequence is 12 residues long. Germline V gene sequence: CDR1 SGHTA, CDR2 FQGNSA.

The genes are TRBV5-1 and TRBJ2-6; D is uncertain. The germline CDR1 and CDR2 sequences are SGHRS and YFSETQ. This CDR3 is 14 amino acids long. The ends were cut back, 5 bases at V and 0 bases at J, with 6 bases in the middle. CDR3 loop: CASSSDSGANVLTF. Written as DNA, the CDR3 is TGCGCCAGCAGTTCTGACTCTGGGGCCAACGTCCTGACTTTC.

This clonotype showed up just a few times. The rearrangement joins TRBV12-3 or TRBV12-4 to TRBJ1-4; D gene unclear. The CDR3 loop spans 13 amino acids. With 1 base removed from V and 8 bases from J, the gap between germline ends came to 8 bases. CDR3 in amino acids: CASSLVTPEKLFF. The CDR3 DNA reads TGTGCCAGCAGTTTAGTGACACCCGAAAAACTGTTTTTT.

This clonotype has only a few counts. The CDR3 is CASSFRGPGSAEQFF. CDR3 nucleotide sequence: TGTGCCAGCAGCTTTCGGGGGCCAGGGTCTGCTGAGCAGTTCTTC. The genes are TRBV7-9 and TRBJ2-1; D assignment may be TRBD1 or TRBD2 (6 bases each). Germline-derived CDR1 and CDR2 are SEHNR and FQNEAQ (reference sequence). Trimming shortened V by 3 bases and J by 9 bases, and 18 bases separated the two germline ends. The CDR3 runs 15 residues.

This clonotype was recorded a few times. The V gene is TRBV2, the J gene TRBJ2-7; D may match TRBD1 or TRBD2 (6 bases each). Germline V gene data show CDR1 as SNHLY and CDR2 as FYNNEI. Trimming removed 4 bases from V and 7 bases from J, with 17 bases in between. The length of the CDR3 is 14 residues. The DNA of the CDR3 is TGTGCCAGCAGTGGCGGGACATATCTTAGTGAGCAGTACGTC. Its protein product is CASSGGTYLSEQYV.

The sample holds many counts of this clonotype. V gene TRBV7-3 combines with J gene TRBJ2-5; 8 bases agree with TRBD2. This CDR3 is built from 17 residues. Germline trimming cut 1 base from V and 5 bases from J; bases unmatched to any gene: 12. CDR1 SGHTA and CDR2 FQGTGA come from the germline V gene. CDR3 in DNA: TGTGCCAGCAGCTTAAGGGGACTAGGAGATAGTCCGGAGACCCAGTACTTC. Translating it yields CASSLRGLGDSPETQYF.

This clonotype was counted at least ten times. The chain uses TRBV5-1 and TRBJ1-4; 7 bases match TRBD1. Trimming removed 0 bases from V and 8 bases from J; junction bases left unmatched: 4. The CDR3 extends over 14 amino acids. The germline CDR1 and CDR2 sequences are SGHRS and YFSETQ. CDR3 nucleotides: TGCGCCAGCAGCTTGGAGGGGGCGCGGGAAAAACTGTTTTTT. It translates to CASSLEGAREKLFF. Variable domain in full (rest from reference TRBV5-1 and TRBJ1-4): KAGVTQTPRYLIKTRGQQVTLSCSPISGHRSVSWYQQTPGQGLQFLFEYFSETQRNKGNFPGRFSGRQFSNSRSEMNVSTLELGDSALYLCASSLEGAREKLFFGSGTQLSVL.

This clonotype was recorded many times. The genes are TRBV7-2 and TRBJ2-4, with D possibly TRBD2 on 6 matching bases. Germline V gives CDR1 SGHTA, CDR2 FQGNSA. CDR3 size: 13 residues. The ends were cut back, 4 bases at V and 9 bases at J, with 13 bases in the middle. The CDR3 nucleotides are TGTGCCAGCAGCTCAGACCAGGGAGGCATTCAGTACTTC. This translates into CASSSDQGGIQYF.

This sequence joins TRBV9 and TRBJ2-3; D is perhaps TRBD1 (5 bases). CDR1 is SGDLS and CDR2 is YYNGEE in the germline V gene. Trimming took off 3 bases at V and 7 bases at J, with 9 bases between the two ends. The CDR3 runs to 12 residues. CDR3 sequence reads: CASSGHRHTQYF. The CDR3 region has the DNA TGTGCCAGCAGCGGACACAGGCATACGCAGTATTTT.

A word on this clonotype: One end of the junction is discordant with germline, which a read error may explain. The chain couples TRBV7-9 to TRBJ1-1; D ambiguous. Germline V lookup: CDR1 SEHNR, CDR2 FQNEAQ (reference sequence). The length of the CDR3 is 10 residues. CDR3 sequence reads: CASSLGRAAF. CDR3 nucleotides: TGTGCCAGCAGCTTAGGGCGTGCGGCCTTT.

Only a few counts were recorded for this clonotype. This chain joins TRBV15 and TRBJ2-4, with TRBD2 identical over 7 bases. The CDR3 sequence is 13 residues long. The junction had 3 bases not matched to a gene; V was cut back by 3 bases and J by 7 bases. Germline CDR1 LNHNV, CDR2 YYDKDF (reference sequence). In DNA form, the CDR3 reads TGTGCCACCAGCAGGGTGGGGGGGAACATTCAGTACTTC. Protein product: CATSRVGGNIQYF.

This clonotype was observed a handful of times. The chain employs TRBV7-6 and TRBJ1-1; D gene unclear. The length of the CDR3 is 13 residues. CDR1 and CDR2 from the germline V gene are SGHVS and FNYEAQ. The ends were cut back, 5 bases at V and 3 bases at J, with 10 bases in the middle. The CDR3 DNA sequence: TGTGCCAGCAGCCGACGCAGAGACACTGAAGCTTTCTTT. It encodes CASSRRRDTEAFF.

This clonotype was detected only a few times. The V gene is TRBV7-2, the J gene TRBJ2-4; TRBD2 might be the D (5 bases). CDR1 is SGHTA, CDR2 FQGNSA, per germline. V shed 5 bases and J shed 3 bases, with 11 bases lying between them. The CDR3 covers 14 residues. The CDR3 nucleotides are TGTGCCAGCAGCCCAGTAGGGAGCAAAAACATTCAGTACTTC. Translation gives CASSPVGSKNIQYF. The full variable domain, with the rest looked up from reference TRBV7-2 and TRBJ2-4, is GAGVSQSPSNKVTEKGKDVELRCDPISGHTALYWYRQSLGQGLEFLIYFQGNSAPDKSGLPSDRFSAERTGGSVSTLTIQRTQQEDSAVYLCASSPVGSKNIQYFGAGTRLSVL.

The J gene is TRBJ2-1, the V gene TRBV5-5, with D perhaps TRBD1 (5 bases). The V end lost 4 bases, the J end lost 14 bases, and 13 bases lay between the germline ends. CDR3 size: 11 residues. Germline-derived CDR1 and CDR2 are SGHKS and YYEKEE (reference sequence). CDR3 sequence (DNA): TGTGCCAGCAGCCCTCAGACGGACAAGTTCTTC. It codes for CASSPQTDKFF.

Here the CDR3 DNA reads TGTGCCAGCAGCCCTAGGGTGATCTATGGCTACACCTTC. Its protein is CASSPRVIYGYTF. The rearrangement joins TRBV7-9 to TRBJ1-2; D remains ambiguous. This CDR3 spans 13 amino acids. The V and J ends lost 5 bases and 4 bases respectively, with 11 bases between them. Germline assignment: CDR1 SEHNR and CDR2 FQNEAQ (reference sequence).